This is a list of T cell receptor beta chains from one sample in a study of shared clonotypes between healthy human individuals. The repertoire was sequenced with immunoSEQ multiplex PCR; TCRdb's copy has only in-frame clones and lacks some. The profile shows about 660,000 clones, approximately 79% of them singletons. The sequenced sample consisted of memory CD4+ T cells sorted from blood. The receptors originated from a woman in her twenties or thirties in good health. The CDR3 runs from the conserved cysteine through the conserved F or W.

V: TRBV27; CDR3: CASSLVGDQPQHF
V: TRBV28; CDR3: CASRHGSSYSNQPQHF
V: TRBV6-5; CDR3: CASTIDWNTEAFF
V: TRBV5-1; CDR3: CASSPSPTARGNTEAFF
V: TRBV7-2; CDR3: CASSPRRRTEAFF
V: TRBV9; CDR3: CASSYDTSSYNEQFF
V: TRBV4-1; CDR3: CASRKGRGRPTNEKLFF
V: TRBV19; CDR3: CASRPGHSVDGYTF
V: TRBV7-8; CDR3: CASSRRVGGPQYF
V: TRBV29-1; CDR3: CSVAQGGLYGYTF
V: TRBV5-1; CDR3: CASSYREGNEKLFF
V: TRBV27; CDR3: CASSLRGAGGLETQYF
V: TRBV7-9; CDR3: CASSSYSEQFF
V: TRBV28; CDR3: CASSSAFGQGRSEQYF
V: TRBV6-6; CDR3: CASSYAGIDQPQHF
V: TRBV19; CDR3: CASNSRSLGGQGNTGELFF
V: TRBV23-1; CDR3: CASSQSWLAINEQFF
V: TRBV4-1; CDR3: CASSPLSGRAHEQYF
V: TRBV27; CDR3: CASSSLGSGYNEQFF
V: TRBV6-6; CDR3: CASRSDFTGELFF
V: TRBV5-1; CDR3: CASSLSSGSYNEQFF
V: TRBV28; CDR3: CASSFLSDSGLGHEQYF
V: TRBV7-9; CDR3: CASSSGRDQETQYF
V: TRBV18; CDR3: CASSRGQGASYEQYF
V: TRBV2; CDR3: CASRDRRTGELFF
V: TRBV25-1; CDR3: CASNLGTGGGEQYF
V: TRBV6-1; CDR3: CASSVETGSAYEQYF
V: TRBV30; CDR3: CAWSRGQGSTIYF
V: TRBV21-1; CDR3: CASSDRDGPNNEQFF
V: TRBV27; CDR3: CASSFDPGRRVDTQYF